The 7 T cell receptor beta chains below come from one sample, sequenced in a study of PD-1 blockade in classical Hodgkin lymphoma. Data came from immunoSEQ multiplex PCR; TCRdb stores just in-frame clones and leaves some out. This table holds almost 100,000 clones, just under 95% found once. Relapse was seen in all patients after autologous stem cell transplantation, and brentuximab vedotin exposure was variable. This specimen was peripheral blood mononuclear cells (PBMCs), taken at baseline. The source of these receptors is a human donor with classical Hodgkin lymphoma.

The V gene is TRBV4-1, the J gene TRBJ2-5, with a possible D match to TRBD1 (5 bases). Trimming stripped 4 bases from V and 1 base from J, with 13 bases between. Germline values: CDR1 MGHRA, CDR2 YSYEKL. The CDR3 totals 15 residues. This CDR3 is CASSLQGRAQETQYF. The CDR3, as DNA: TGCGCCAGCAGCCTCCAGGGCAGAGCCCAAGAGACCCAGTACTTC.

The rearrangement joins TRBV9 to TRBJ2-3; D is undetermined. This CDR3 spans 12 amino acids. CDR1 is SGDLS, CDR2 YYNGEE, per germline. V shed 4 bases and J shed 5 bases, with 8 bases lying between them. CDR3 amino acids: CASSHNEDTQYF. The CDR3 nucleotides read TGTGCCAGCAGCCATAATGAAGATACGCAGTATTTT.

The chain combines TRBV6-1 with TRBJ2-7; D not certain. The V gene's germline CDR1 is MNHNS and CDR2 SASEGT. The V gene lost 2 bases and the J gene lost 7 bases, with 6 bases spanning the gap. The CDR3 is 11 residues long. The CDR3 here is CASSEQWEQYF. In DNA, the CDR3 is TGTGCCAGCAGTGAACAATGGGAGCAGTACTTC.

The chain carries TRBV18 and TRBJ2-5; D call uncertain. V lost 6 bases, J lost 2 bases, and 4 bases lay in between. This CDR3 is 11 amino acids long. Germline lookup yields CDR1 KGHSH and CDR2 LQKENI. The CDR3 DNA reads as TGTGCCAGCTCTCGACAAGAGACCCAGTACTTC. It is translated as CASSRQETQYF.

This clone has a handful of counts. The gene calls are TRBV4-1 and TRBJ1-1; D not resolved. CDR1 is MGHRA, CDR2 YSYEKL, per germline. The germline V and J ends were trimmed by 8 bases and 5 bases, with 15 bases remaining between them. The CDR3 is made up of 13 amino acids. The CDR3 protein is CASASRGGTEAFF. The CDR3 region has the DNA TGCGCCAGCGCGAGCCGGGGTGGGACTGAAGCTTTCTTT.

The CDR3 sequence is CASSLEWGSYEQYF. The CDR3 nucleotides read TGCGCCAGCAGCCTCGAATGGGGGTCCTACGAGCAGTACTTC. The chain is built from TRBV5-1 and TRBJ2-7; D tentatively fits TRBD1 or TRBD2 (5 bases each). CDR1 and CDR2 (germline): SGHRS, YFSETQ. This CDR3 has 14 amino acids. The ends were cut back, 4 bases at V and 1 base at J, with 12 bases in the middle.

V usage is TRBV19 and J usage is TRBJ2-7; 8 bases match TRBD1. With 4 bases clipped from V and 0 bases from J, the junction kept 2 bases outside the gene matches. The CDR3 covers 14 residues. Germline loops: CDR1 LNHDA, CDR2 SQIVND (reference sequence). The CDR3 region has the DNA TGTGCCAGTAGTAGGACAGGGCCCTCCTACGAGCAGTACTTC. Its translation is CASSRTGPSYEQYF. The complete variable domain, with remaining parts taken from reference TRBV19 and TRBJ2-7, reads DGGITQSPKYLFRKEGQNVTLSCEQNLNHDAMYWYRQDPGQGLRLIYYSQIVNDFQKGDIAEGYSVSREKKESFPLTVTSAQKNPTAFYLCASSRTGPSYEQYFGPGTRLTVT.